These 29 T cell receptor beta chains came from one sample sequenced in a study of sequential checkpoint blockade in melanoma. Clones were read by immunoSEQ multiplex PCR, and TCRdb kept only the in-frame ones, dropping some. The repertoire holds about 6,100 clones, with 21% as singletons. Specified treatment: randomized to nivolumab then ipilimumab (arm A) or the reverse (arm B). Sequencing used tumor tissue (inferred from file names), obtained from a patient given nivolumab and ipilimumab in sequence. The receptors were gathered from a human donor with melanoma.

This clone was seen just once. The chain has TRBV9 and TRBJ2-1; no firm D call. The V end was cut by 2 bases, the J end by 8 bases, with 8 bases between. The CDR3 runs to 12 residues. Germline V lookup: CDR1 SGDLS, CDR2 YYNGEE. CDR3 sequence: CASSVYSYEQFF. In DNA, the CDR3 is TGTGCCAGCAGCGTTTATAGCTATGAGCAGTTCTTC.

This clone was picked up many times. V and J are TRBV5-8 and TRBJ2-1; D might be TRBD1 or TRBD2, each matching 5 bases. The germline V gene encodes CDR1 SGHTS and CDR2 YDEGEE. This CDR3 region has 13 residues. CDR3 DNA: TGTGCTTCCGGGGCAGACCCTTACAATGAGCAGTTCTTC. The encoded protein is CASGADPYNEQFF.

The genes are TRBV6-8 and TRBJ2-3; the D gene is possibly TRBD2 (6 bases). Trimming cost V 0 bases and J 0 bases, with 7 bases left between them. The CDR3 totals 15 residues. From germline, CDR1 is MNHGY and CDR2 SAAAGT. The CDR3 here is CASSYSGRSTDTQYF. In DNA, the CDR3 is TGTGCCAGCAGTTACTCCGGGAGAAGCACAGATACGCAGTATTTT.

This clone was recorded many times. The chain couples TRBV11-3 to TRBJ2-3; 7 nucleotides line up with TRBD1. Germline CDR1 is SGHNT and CDR2 is YENEEA. The CDR3 has 17 residues. V lost 1 base and J lost 4; bases outside the gene matches: 11. The CDR3 protein is CASSLGSTGLGADTQYF. DNA of the CDR3: TGTGCCAGCAGCTTAGGTTCGACAGGGCTTGGTGCAGATACGCAGTATTTT.

This chain connects TRBV9 to TRBJ2-2; D unresolved. Between the trimmed V and J ends, which lost 0 bases and 8 bases, there was a span of 5 bases. CDR1 and CDR2 (germline): SGDLS, YYNGEE. The CDR3 is 12 amino acids. The CDR3 coding sequence is TGTGCCAGCAGCGTAGACGGAGGGGAGCTGTTTTTT. Protein sequence: CASSVDGGELFF.

The chain links TRBV6-8 to TRBJ2-3; D gene uncertain. Trimming left V 6 bases short and J 2 bases short, with 12 bases between. Germline lookup yields CDR1 MNHGY and CDR2 SAAAGT. The CDR3 totals 14 residues. DNA of the CDR3: TGTGCCAGCAGCCTTATAGGCCCCACAGATACGCAGTATTTT. Protein product: CASSLIGPTDTQYF.

This rearrangement joins TRBV19 to TRBJ2-2; perhaps TRBD2 as D (5 bases). The germline gives CDR1 LNHDA, CDR2 SQIVND (reference sequence). Trimming stripped 2 bases from V and 4 bases from J, with 8 bases between. The CDR3 length is 14 residues. This chain's CDR3 is CASSISGSTGELFF. Written as DNA, the CDR3 is TGTGCCAGTAGTATATCGGGGAGCACCGGGGAGCTGTTTTTT.

Many counts were recorded for this clone. This chain connects TRBV9 to TRBJ1-4, with D perhaps TRBD1 (6 bases). The CDR3 covers 15 residues. Germline CDR1 SGDLS, CDR2 YYNGEE. V lost 3 bases to trimming and J lost 1 base, with 10 bases between them. The DNA for the CDR3 is TGTGCCAGCAGCGGGCAGGGGAAAACTAATGAAAAACTGTTTTTT. Its translation is CASSGQGKTNEKLFF.

This clone was observed a handful of times. The chain employs TRBV5-1 and TRBJ2-7; TRBD2 matches 15 bases. Losses at the gene ends were 4 bases for V and 2 bases for J; bases not matched to a gene: 7. Germline CDR1 SGHRS, CDR2 YFSETQ. There are 17 residues in the CDR3. CDR3 protein: CASSAQGLAGGAYEQYF. In nucleotides, the CDR3 is TGCGCCAGCAGCGCACAGGGACTAGCGGGGGGCGCCTACGAGCAGTACTTC.

About this clone itself: An uncertain or unread base leads to its residue being written X. The chain joins TRBV29-1 to TRBJ2-7; a weak D match, TRBD2 (7 bases). In germline, CDR1 is SQVTM, CDR2 ANQGSEA. The CDR3 is 14 residues long. The CDR3 coding sequence is TGCMGCGCTGGGGGCGGGGCGGGGGCGGTGGAGCAGTACTTC. Amino acids: CXAGGGAGAVEQYF.

Only a few counts were recorded for this clone. This chain links TRBV6-8 with TRBJ1-1; tentatively, D is TRBD1 (6 bases). This CDR3 spans 14 amino acids. Germline V gives CDR1 MNHGY, CDR2 SAAAGT. Trimming cost V 0 bases and J 6 bases, with 11 bases left between them. CDR3 nucleotides: TGTGCCAGCAGTTACTCAGGGGGGAGCTCTGAAGCTTTCTTT. Protein sequence: CASSYSGGSSEAFF.

Ten or more counts support this clone. The chain combines TRBV4-1 with TRBJ2-1, with D hard to call. CDR1 and CDR2 (germline): MGHRA, YSYEKL. The CDR3 has 17 amino acids. V was cut by 0 bases and J by 5 bases, with 17 bases left in between. Here the CDR3 reads CASSQDRAREKHNEQFF. The CDR3 DNA reads as TGCGCCAGCAGCCAAGATCGGGCCAGAGAAAAACACAATGAGCAGTTCTTC.

CDR3 DNA: TGTGCCAGCAGCCCCCAGGCGAGGCAGGGGCGGAATGAGCAGTTCTTC. Translation: CASSPQARQGRNEQFF. This chain uses TRBV7-6 with TRBJ2-1; D is possibly TRBD1 (6 bases). The length of the CDR3 is 16 residues. V was pared by 5 bases and J by 7 bases, with 21 bases between. Germline V gene data show CDR1 as SGHVS and CDR2 as FNYEAQ.

The gene calls are TRBV11-3 and TRBJ1-1; 10 bases agree with TRBD1. Trimming at V came to 5 bases and at J to 10 bases, leaving 16 bases not matched to a gene. The CDR3 length is 16 residues. Germline values: CDR1 SGHNT, CDR2 YENEEA. In nucleotides, the CDR3 is TGTGCCAGCAGCCGTGGGGGGACAGGGGTTGTGGAAGGAGCTTTCTTT. It codes for CASSRGGTGVVEGAFF.

This clone was recorded at least ten times. The chain is built from TRBV6-8 and TRBJ2-1; no firm D call. CDR3 length: 14 amino acids. V was shortened by 2 bases and J by 6 bases, with 11 bases between the two germline ends. Germline CDR1 is MNHGY and CDR2 is SAAAGT. Written as DNA, the CDR3 is TGTGCCAGCAGTTACCCGGGCCCCAGCAATGAGCAGTTCTTC. Its protein is CASSYPGPSNEQFF.

At least ten counts were recorded for this clone. V and J are TRBV4-1 and TRBJ2-3; perhaps TRBD1 as D (5 bases). The CDR3 contains 17 residues. Trimming removed 0 bases at V and 6 bases at J, with 19 bases between. CDR1 and CDR2 (germline): MGHRA, YSYEKL. In DNA form, the CDR3 reads TGCGCCAGCAGCCAAGATCTCACAGGTGGATTCGCTGATACGCAGTATTTT. Translation: CASSQDLTGGFADTQYF.

The chain carries TRBV6-8 and TRBJ2-1; tentatively, D is TRBD2 (7 bases). This CDR3 is 15 amino acids long. Germline CDR1 and CDR2: MNHGY and SAAAGT. Trimming took off 8 bases at V and 7 bases at J, with 21 bases between the two ends. The CDR3 sequence is CASADPGGPGNEQFF. The CDR3 coding sequence is TGTGCCAGCGCCGATCCCGGGGGGCCGGGGAATGAGCAGTTCTTC.

The CDR3 sequence is CASSSSIRGSKNTEAFF. CDR3 DNA: TGTGCCAGCAGTTCGAGCATCAGGGGTAGCAAGAACACTGAAGCTTTCTTT. The chain recombines TRBV6-8 with TRBJ1-1, with D tentatively TRBD1 (6 bases). The CDR3 contains 17 residues. Trimming left V 4 bases short and J 1 base short, with 19 bases between. Germline V gene data show CDR1 as MNHGY and CDR2 as SAAAGT.

This rearrangement joins TRBV5-1 to TRBJ2-1; 12 bases fit TRBD2. Germline CDR1 is SGHRS and CDR2 is YFSETQ. The CDR3 has 17 residues. V lost 1 base, J lost 6 bases, and 8 bases stayed unmatched. The CDR3, as DNA: TGCGCCAGCAGCTTGACCCTAGCGGGGGGGCTTGTCAATGAGCAGTTCTTC. Residues: CASSLTLAGGLVNEQFF.

This clone was counted between two and nine times. The rearrangement joins TRBV1 to TRBJ2-1; the tabulated D call, TRBD2, remains unverified against the DNA. TRBV1 is a known pseudogene. This CDR3 has 15 amino acids. CDR3 in DNA: TGCGCCAGCAGTAGTAGGACTAGCGGGAGGAGTGAGCAGTTCTTC. Translating gives CASSSRTSGRSEQFF.

The table lists this clone with a count of one. This chain connects TRBV18 to TRBJ2-1; 8 nucleotides align to TRBD1. J gave up 9 bases and V 3 bases, and 7 bases lay outside the gene matches. The germline V gene encodes CDR1 KGHSH and CDR2 LQKENI. This CDR3 is 14 amino acids long. CDR3 in amino acids: CASSPGQGVGEQFF. CDR3 coding DNA: TGTGCCAGCTCACCCGGACAGGGCGTGGGTGAGCAGTTCTTC.

The genes are TRBV18 and TRBJ1-5, with D possibly TRBD1 on 6 matching bases. CDR3 size: 15 residues. V was clipped by 2 bases and J by 5 bases, with 13 bases between them. The germline gives CDR1 KGHSH, CDR2 LQKENI. CDR3 coding DNA: TGTGCCAGCTCACCATCGGACAGAGTAGATCAGCCCCAGCATTTT. It yields the protein CASSPSDRVDQPQHF.

The rearrangement joins TRBV6-8 to TRBJ1-1; D is perhaps TRBD1 (5 bases). V lost 8 bases and J 0 bases, leaving 16 bases between the germline ends. The germline CDR1 and CDR2 sequences are MNHGY and SAAAGT. The CDR3 runs to 15 residues. The chain's CDR3 is CASEGWGSMNTEAFF. CDR3 nucleotide sequence: TGTGCCAGCGAAGGGTGGGGGAGCATGAACACTGAAGCTTTCTTT.

This chain uses TRBV6-8 with TRBJ1-2; no definite D call. The CDR3 is 12 amino acids. The germline V gene has CDR1 MNHGY and CDR2 SAAAGT. V was cut by 9 bases and J by 8 bases, with 16 bases left in between. The CDR3 sequence is CARFHISGGYTF. CDR3 nucleotides: TGTGCCAGATTCCACATTAGTGGGGGCTACACCTTC.

The chain uses TRBV11-3 and TRBJ1-3; D not certain. V was pared by 3 bases and J by 0 bases, with 9 bases between. Germline CDR1 and CDR2: SGHNT and YENEEA. This CDR3 region has 15 residues. The CDR3 reads CASSLDASSGNTIYF. CDR3 in DNA: TGTGCCAGCAGCTTGGACGCGAGCTCTGGAAACACCATATATTTT.

This clone appeared a few times. This chain connects TRBV23-1 to TRBJ1-5, with 10 bases lining up with TRBD1. TRBV23-1 belongs to the ORF category, with a function that is uncertain. J was trimmed by 1 base and V by 3 bases; bases with no gene match: 6. The CDR3 extends over 17 amino acids. Here the CDR3 reads CASSHRTGGISNQPQHF. CDR3 sequence (DNA): TGCGCCAGCAGTCACCGGACAGGGGGTATCAGCAATCAGCCCCAGCATTTT.

This clone appeared many times. The chain is built from TRBV9 and TRBJ2-1, with 9 bases identical to TRBD2. After removal of 3 bases from V and 5 bases from J, the junction contained 6 bases not matched to a gene. Per the germline V gene, CDR1 is SGDLS and CDR2 is YYNGEE. The CDR3 spans 15 residues. CDR3 DNA sequence: TGTGCCAGCAGCGCCGCGGGGGGGCTCGACAATGAGCAGTTCTTC. Its translation is CASSAAGGLDNEQFF.

The V and J genes are TRBV12-5 and TRBJ2-1; 16 positions agree with TRBD2. CDR3 length equals 17 residues. V was clipped by 4 bases and J by 2 bases; unmatched bases: 2. Germline V gene data show CDR1 as LGHNT and CDR2 as FRNRAP. In nucleotides, the CDR3 is TGTGCTAGTGGTTCCGGGACTAGCGGGAGGGCCTACAATGAGCAGTTCTTC. This gives the protein CASGSGTSGRAYNEQFF.

This clone was detected only once. The chain joins TRBV16 to TRBJ1-2; 8 bases line up with TRBD1. The trim removed 3 bases at V and 0 bases at J, leaving 0 bases unmatched. CDR3 length: 14 amino acids. Germline values: CDR1 KGHSY, CDR2 FQNENV. In DNA, the CDR3 is TGTGCCAGCAGCCAGGACAGGGCTAACTATGGCTACACCTTC. Its protein product is CASSQDRANYGYTF.